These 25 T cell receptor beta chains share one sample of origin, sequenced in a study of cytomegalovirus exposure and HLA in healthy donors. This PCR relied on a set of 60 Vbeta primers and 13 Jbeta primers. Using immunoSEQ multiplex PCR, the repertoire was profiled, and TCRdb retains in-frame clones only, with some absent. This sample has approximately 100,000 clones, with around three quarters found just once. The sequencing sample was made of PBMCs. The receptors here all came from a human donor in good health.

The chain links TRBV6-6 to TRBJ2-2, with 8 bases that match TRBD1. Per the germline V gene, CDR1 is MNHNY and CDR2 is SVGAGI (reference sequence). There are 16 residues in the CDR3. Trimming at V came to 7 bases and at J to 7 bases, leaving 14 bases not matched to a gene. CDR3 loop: CASKLPGQERSGELFF. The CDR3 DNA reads TGTGCCAGCAAGCTTCCGGGACAGGAGAGGAGCGGGGAGCTGTTTTTT.

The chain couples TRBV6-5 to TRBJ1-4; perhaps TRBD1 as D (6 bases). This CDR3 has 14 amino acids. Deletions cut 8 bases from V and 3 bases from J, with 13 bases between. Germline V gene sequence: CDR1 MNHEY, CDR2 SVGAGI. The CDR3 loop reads CASRRGQSNEKLFF. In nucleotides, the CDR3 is TGTGCCAGCCGTCGAGGACAGTCTAATGAAAAACTGTTTTTT.

The CDR3 loop reads CASSLAGNGELFF. CDR3 nucleotide sequence: TGCGCCAGCAGCTTGGCGGGGAACGGGGAGCTGTTTTTT. This sequence joins TRBV5-1 and TRBJ2-2, with a weak D call TRBD2 (5 bases). Germline V gives CDR1 SGHRS, CDR2 YFSETQ. The CDR3 extends over 13 amino acids. V lost 0 bases and J 7 bases, leaving 7 bases between the germline ends. Looking up the rest from reference TRBV5-1 and TRBJ2-2 gives the full variable domain: KAGVTQTPRYLIKTRGQQVTLSCSPISGHRSVSWYQQTPGQGLQFLFEYFSETQRNKGNFPGRFSGRQFSNSRSEMNVSTLELGDSALYLCASSLAGNGELFFGEGSRLTVL.

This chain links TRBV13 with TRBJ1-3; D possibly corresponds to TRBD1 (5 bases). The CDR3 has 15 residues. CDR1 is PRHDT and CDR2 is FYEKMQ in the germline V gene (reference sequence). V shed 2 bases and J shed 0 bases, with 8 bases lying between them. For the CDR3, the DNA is TGTGCCAGCAGCTTATCCAGGGACTCTGGAAACACCATATATTTT. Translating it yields CASSLSRDSGNTIYF.

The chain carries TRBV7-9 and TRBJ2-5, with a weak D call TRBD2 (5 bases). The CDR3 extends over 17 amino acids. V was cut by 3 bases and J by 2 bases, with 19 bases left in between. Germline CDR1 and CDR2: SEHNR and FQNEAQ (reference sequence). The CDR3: CASSFPGPGRGQETQYF. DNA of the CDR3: TGTGCCAGCAGCTTTCCCGGACCCGGTCGCGGGCAAGAGACCCAGTACTTC.

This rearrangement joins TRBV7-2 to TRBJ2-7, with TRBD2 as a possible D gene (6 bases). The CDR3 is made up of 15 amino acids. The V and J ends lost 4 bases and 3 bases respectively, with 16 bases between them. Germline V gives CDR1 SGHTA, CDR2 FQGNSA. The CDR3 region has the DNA TGTGCCAGCAGCTCCTCCGGGGGACCGTACTACGAGCAGTACTTC. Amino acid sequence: CASSSSGGPYYEQYF.

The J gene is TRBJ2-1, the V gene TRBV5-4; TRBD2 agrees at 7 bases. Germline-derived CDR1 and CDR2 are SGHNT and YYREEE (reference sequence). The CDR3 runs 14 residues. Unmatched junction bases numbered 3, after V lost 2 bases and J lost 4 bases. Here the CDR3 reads CASSLYGRYNEQFF. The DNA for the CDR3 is TGTGCCAGCAGCTTATACGGGAGGTACAATGAGCAGTTCTTC.

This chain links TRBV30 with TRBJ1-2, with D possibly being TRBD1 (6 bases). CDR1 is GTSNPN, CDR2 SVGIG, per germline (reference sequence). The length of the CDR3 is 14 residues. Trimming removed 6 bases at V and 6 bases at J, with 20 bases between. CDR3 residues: CACPSGGGRNGYTF. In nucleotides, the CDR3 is TGTGCCTGCCCGAGCGGGGGGGGCAGGAATGGCTACACCTTC.

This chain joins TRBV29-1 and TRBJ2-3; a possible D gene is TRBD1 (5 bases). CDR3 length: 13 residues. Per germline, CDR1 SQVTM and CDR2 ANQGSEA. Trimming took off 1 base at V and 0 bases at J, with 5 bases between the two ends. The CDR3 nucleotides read TGCAGCGTTGAAGGGGGCAGCACAGATACGCAGTATTTT. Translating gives CSVEGGSTDTQYF.

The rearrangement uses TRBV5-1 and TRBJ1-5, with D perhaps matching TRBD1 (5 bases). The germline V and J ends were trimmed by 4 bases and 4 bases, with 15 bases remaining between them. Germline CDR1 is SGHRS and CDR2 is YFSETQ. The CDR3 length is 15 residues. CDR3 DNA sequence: TGCGCCAGCAGCCTCGGGACCGGGAGGAATCAGCCCCAGCATTTT. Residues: CASSLGTGRNQPQHF.

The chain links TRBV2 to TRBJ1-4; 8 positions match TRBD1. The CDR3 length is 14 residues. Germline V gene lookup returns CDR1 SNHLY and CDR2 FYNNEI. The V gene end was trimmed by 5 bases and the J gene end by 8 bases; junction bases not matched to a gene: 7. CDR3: CASSPGGLGEKLFF. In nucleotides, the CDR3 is TGTGCCAGCAGTCCAGGGGGCTTAGGGGAAAAACTGTTTTTT.

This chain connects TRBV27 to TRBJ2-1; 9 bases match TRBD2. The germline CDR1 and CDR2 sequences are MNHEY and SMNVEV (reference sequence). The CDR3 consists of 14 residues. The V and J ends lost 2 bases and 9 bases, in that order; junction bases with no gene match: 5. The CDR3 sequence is CASSLAGGMGEQFF. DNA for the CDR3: TGTGCCAGCAGTTTAGCGGGAGGGATGGGTGAGCAGTTCTTC.

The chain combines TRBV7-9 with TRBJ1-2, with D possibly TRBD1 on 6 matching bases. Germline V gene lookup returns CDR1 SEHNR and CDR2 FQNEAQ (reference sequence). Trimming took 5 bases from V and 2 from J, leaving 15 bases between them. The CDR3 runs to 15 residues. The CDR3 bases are TGTGCCAGCAGCCCCCGATCCGGACAGAACTATGGCTACACCTTC. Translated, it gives CASSPRSGQNYGYTF. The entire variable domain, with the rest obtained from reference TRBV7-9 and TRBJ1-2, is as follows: DTGVSQNPRHKITKRGQNVTFRCDPISEHNRLYWYRQTLGQGPEFLTYFQNEAQLEKSRLLSDRFSAERPKGSFSTLEIQRTEQGDSAMYLCASSPRSGQNYGYTFGSGTRLTVV.

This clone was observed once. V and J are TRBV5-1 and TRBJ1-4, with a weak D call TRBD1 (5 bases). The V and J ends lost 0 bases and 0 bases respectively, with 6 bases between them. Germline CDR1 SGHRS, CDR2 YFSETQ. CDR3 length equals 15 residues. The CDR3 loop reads CASSLVGATNEKLFF. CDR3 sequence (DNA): TGCGCCAGCAGCTTGGTAGGGGCAACTAATGAAAAACTGTTTTTT. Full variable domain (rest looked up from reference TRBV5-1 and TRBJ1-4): KAGVTQTPRYLIKTRGQQVTLSCSPISGHRSVSWYQQTPGQGLQFLFEYFSETQRNKGNFPGRFSGRQFSNSRSEMNVSTLELGDSALYLCASSLVGATNEKLFFGSGTQLSVL.

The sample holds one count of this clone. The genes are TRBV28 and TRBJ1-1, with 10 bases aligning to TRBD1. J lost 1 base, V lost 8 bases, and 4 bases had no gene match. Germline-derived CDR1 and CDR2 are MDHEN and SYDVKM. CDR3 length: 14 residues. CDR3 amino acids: CASFRTGGNTEAFF. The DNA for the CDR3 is TGTGCCAGCTTCCGGACAGGGGGGAACACTGAAGCTTTCTTT.

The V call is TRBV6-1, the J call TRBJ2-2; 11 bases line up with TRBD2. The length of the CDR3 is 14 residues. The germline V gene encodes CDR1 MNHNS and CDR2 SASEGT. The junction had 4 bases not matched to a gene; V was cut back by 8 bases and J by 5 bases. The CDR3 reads CASRLAGRTGELFF. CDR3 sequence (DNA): TGTGCCAGCCGACTAGCGGGACGGACCGGGGAGCTGTTTTTT.

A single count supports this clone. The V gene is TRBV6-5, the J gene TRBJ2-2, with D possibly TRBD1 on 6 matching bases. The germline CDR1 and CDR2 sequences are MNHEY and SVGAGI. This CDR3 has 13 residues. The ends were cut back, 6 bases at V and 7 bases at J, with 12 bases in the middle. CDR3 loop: CASRDTGYGELFF. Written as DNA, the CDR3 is TGTGCCAGCAGAGATACAGGGTACGGGGAGCTGTTTTTT.

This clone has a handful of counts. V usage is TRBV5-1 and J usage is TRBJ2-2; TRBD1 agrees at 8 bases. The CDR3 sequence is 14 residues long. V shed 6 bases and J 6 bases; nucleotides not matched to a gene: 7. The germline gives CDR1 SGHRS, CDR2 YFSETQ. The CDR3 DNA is TGCGCCAGCACCCAATCGACAGGGGCCGGGGAGCTGTTTTTT. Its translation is CASTQSTGAGELFF.

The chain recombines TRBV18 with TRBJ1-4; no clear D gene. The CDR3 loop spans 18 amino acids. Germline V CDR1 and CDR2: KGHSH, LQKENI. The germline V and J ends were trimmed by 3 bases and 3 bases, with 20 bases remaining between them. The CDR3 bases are TGTGCCAGCTCACCTTTTGTTTTCCTCGGGGATCCTAATGAAAAACTGTTTTTT. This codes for CASSPFVFLGDPNEKLFF.

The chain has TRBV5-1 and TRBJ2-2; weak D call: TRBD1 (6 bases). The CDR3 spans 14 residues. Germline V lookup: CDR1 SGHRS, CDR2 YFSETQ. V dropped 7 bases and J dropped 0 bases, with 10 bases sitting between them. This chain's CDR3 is CASRGTPNTGELFF. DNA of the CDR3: TGCGCCAGCCGAGGGACACCGAACACCGGGGAGCTGTTTTTT.

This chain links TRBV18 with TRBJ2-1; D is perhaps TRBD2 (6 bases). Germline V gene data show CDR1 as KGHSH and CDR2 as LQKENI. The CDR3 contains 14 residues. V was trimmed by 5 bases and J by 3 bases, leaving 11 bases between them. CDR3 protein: CASSEGGSYNEQFF. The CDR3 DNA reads TGTGCCAGCTCAGAGGGAGGTAGCTACAATGAGCAGTTCTTC. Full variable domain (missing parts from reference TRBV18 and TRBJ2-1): NAGVMQNPRHLVRRRGQEARLRCSPMKGHSHVYWYRQLPEEGLKFMVYLQKENIIDESGMPKERFSAEFPKEGPSILRIQQVVRGDSAAYFCASSEGGSYNEQFFGPGTRLTVL.

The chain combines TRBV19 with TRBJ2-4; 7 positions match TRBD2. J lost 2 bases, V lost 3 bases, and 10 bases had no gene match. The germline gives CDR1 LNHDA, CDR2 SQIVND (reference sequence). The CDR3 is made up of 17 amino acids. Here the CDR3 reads CASSMGGGSATKNIQYF. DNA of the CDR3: TGTGCCAGTAGTATGGGTGGCGGGAGTGCTACCAAAAACATTCAGTACTTC.

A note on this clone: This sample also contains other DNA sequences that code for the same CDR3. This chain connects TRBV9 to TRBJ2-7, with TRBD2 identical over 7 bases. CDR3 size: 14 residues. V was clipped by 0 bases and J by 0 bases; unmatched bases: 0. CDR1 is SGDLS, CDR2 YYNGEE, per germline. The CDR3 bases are TGTGCCAGCAGCGTAGGCGGGAGCTCCTACGAGCAGTACTTC. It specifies CASSVGGSSYEQYF.

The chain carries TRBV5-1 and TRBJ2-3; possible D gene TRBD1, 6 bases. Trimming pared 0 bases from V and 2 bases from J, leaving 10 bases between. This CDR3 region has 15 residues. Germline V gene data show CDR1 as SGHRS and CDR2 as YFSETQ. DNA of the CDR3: TGCGCCAGCAGCTTGGTAACAGGGAACACAGATACGCAGTATTTT. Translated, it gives CASSLVTGNTDTQYF. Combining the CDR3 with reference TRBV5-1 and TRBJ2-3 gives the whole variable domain KAGVTQTPRYLIKTRGQQVTLSCSPISGHRSVSWYQQTPGQGLQFLFEYFSETQRNKGNFPGRFSGRQFSNSRSEMNVSTLELGDSALYLCASSLVTGNTDTQYFGPGTRLTVL.

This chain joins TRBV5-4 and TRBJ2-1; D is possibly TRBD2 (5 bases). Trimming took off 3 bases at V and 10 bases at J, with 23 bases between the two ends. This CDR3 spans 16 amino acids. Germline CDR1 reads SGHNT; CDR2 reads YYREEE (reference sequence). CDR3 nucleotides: TGTGCCAGCAGCTCATTTACGACTTTCGGGGTGGGGGAGCAGTTCTTC. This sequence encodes CASSSFTTFGVGEQFF.